These 19 T cell receptor beta chains share one sample of origin, sequenced in a study of cytomegalovirus exposure and HLA in healthy donors. Assay: immunoSEQ multiplex PCR; the TCRdb copy retains only in-frame clones and omits some. The repertoire holds about 110,000 clones, with almost 96% as singletons. The sequencing input was PBMCs. Receptors were obtained from a woman between 18 and 29 years old in good health and CMV-seronegative.

The J gene is TRBJ1-1, the V gene TRBV21-1; the table's D gene call, TRBD1, was not cross checked with the DNA. TRBV21-1 is a listed pseudogene. The CDR3 consists of 15 residues. CDR3 DNA: TGTGCCAGCAGCAAAGGCTATAGGGGGAACACTGAAGCTTTCTTT. It translates to CASSKGYRGNTEAFF.

V gene TRBV9 combines with J gene TRBJ1-6; TRBD1 agrees at 9 bases. The CDR3 is made up of 16 amino acids. Per the germline V gene, CDR1 is SGDLS and CDR2 is YYNGEE. V lost 3 bases to trimming and J lost 6 bases; unmatched junction nucleotides: 7. CDR3 bases: TGTGCCAGCAGCGCATGGGACAGGGAGATTAATTCACCCCTCCACTTT. This translates into CASSAWDREINSPLHF.

The chain links TRBV19 to TRBJ2-7; TRBD1 aligns across 7 bases. The CDR3 totals 15 residues. From germline, CDR1 is LNHDA and CDR2 SQIVND (reference sequence). V was clipped by 5 bases and J by 7 bases; unmatched bases: 14. The CDR3 DNA sequence: TGTGCCAGTAGTCTAAAGACAGGGACCCAGGGGGAGCAGTACTTC. Amino acids: CASSLKTGTQGEQYF.

This chain links TRBV6-1 with TRBJ2-1; 8 nucleotides align to TRBD1. CDR1 MNHNS and CDR2 SASEGT come from the germline V gene. The V gene end was trimmed by 4 bases and the J gene end by 1 base; junction bases not matched to a gene: 3. This CDR3 has 15 amino acids. The CDR3 nucleotides are TGTGCCAGCAGTGCCCGGGACAGGTCCTACAATGAGCAGTTCTTC. Protein: CASSARDRSYNEQFF.

The rearrangement uses TRBV27 and TRBJ1-5; 10 bases align to TRBD1. The V gene's germline CDR1 is MNHEY and CDR2 SMNVEV (reference sequence). This CDR3 comprises 13 residues. V lost 6 bases, J lost 7 bases, and 3 bases stayed unmatched. This CDR3 is CASSRDRGQPQHF. The CDR3 bases are TGTGCCAGCAGCCGGGACAGGGGCCAGCCCCAGCATTTT.

The rearrangement joins TRBV2 to TRBJ1-6; TRBD1 agrees at 7 bases. Per the germline V gene, CDR1 is SNHLY and CDR2 is FYNNEI. This CDR3 is 16 amino acids long. V dropped 4 bases and J dropped 7; count of bases not matched to a gene: 10. CDR3 protein: CASSGGLGQRNSPLHF. The DNA of the CDR3 is TGTGCCAGCAGTGGAGGTTTGGGACAGCGAAATTCACCCCTCCACTTT. The full variable domain, in which reference TRBV2 and TRBJ1-6 provide the parts outside the CDR3, is EPEVTQTPSHQVTQMGQEVILRCVPISNHLYFYWYRQILGQKVEFLVSFYNNEISEKSEIFDDQFSVERPDGSNFTLKIRSTKLEDSAMYFCASSGGLGQRNSPLHFGNGTRLTVT.

This clone was found once. The chain uses TRBV7-9 and TRBJ1-5; D is unclear. V was clipped by 4 bases and J by 7 bases, with 20 bases between them. The CDR3 spans 16 residues. Germline V gives CDR1 SEHNR, CDR2 FQNEAQ (reference sequence). CDR3 protein: CASSSTVGGLGQPQHF. In DNA, the CDR3 is TGTGCCAGCAGCTCCACAGTCGGAGGGTTGGGCCAGCCCCAGCATTTT.

This chain joins TRBV7-8 and TRBJ2-1; maybe TRBD2 (7 bases). This CDR3 region has 15 residues. V was trimmed by 11 bases and J by 0 bases, leaving 17 bases between them. Germline CDR1 reads SGHVS; CDR2 reads FQNEAQ. The CDR3 loop reads CAVGGQYNSYNEQFF. Written as DNA, the CDR3 is TGTGCCGTCGGGGGGCAGTACAACTCCTACAATGAGCAGTTCTTC.

This clone has just one count. The chain carries TRBV25-1 and TRBJ2-5; D call uncertain. The CDR3 contains 12 residues. Germline CDR1 MGHDK, CDR2 SYGVNS. V lost 4 bases and J lost 2, with 5 bases in between. The chain's CDR3 is CASSGAQETQYF. DNA of the CDR3: TGTGCCAGCAGTGGGGCTCAAGAGACCCAGTACTTC.

The V and J genes are TRBV27 and TRBJ1-3; D gene ambiguous. Germline loops: CDR1 MNHEY, CDR2 SMNVEV (reference sequence). V dropped 0 bases and J dropped 1 base, with 7 bases sitting between them. This CDR3 contains 15 residues. The CDR3 sequence is CASSLSSGSGNTIYF. The DNA of the CDR3 is TGTGCCAGCAGTTTATCTTCCGGTTCTGGAAACACCATATATTTT.

V and J are TRBV18 and TRBJ1-1; a weak D match, TRBD1 (6 bases). Germline V CDR1 and CDR2: KGHSH, LQKENI. The CDR3 sequence is 16 residues long. V was trimmed by 3 bases and J by 10 bases, leaving 24 bases between them. The CDR3, as DNA: TGTGCCAGCTCACCCCCGCGGCGGGGGGCTCAGCTCGGAGCTTTCTTT. Amino acid sequence: CASSPPRRGAQLGAFF.

For the CDR3, the DNA is TGCGCCAGCAGCCAAGGGACAGGAGAGACCCAGTACTTC. Protein product: CASSQGTGETQYF. The rearrangement uses TRBV4-1 and TRBJ2-5; 7 bases line up with TRBD1. V gave up 1 base and J gave up 4 bases; unmatched junction bases: 0. The CDR3 has 13 amino acids. Germline CDR1 MGHRA, CDR2 YSYEKL.

The gene calls are TRBV5-6 and TRBJ2-1, with D maybe TRBD2 (6 bases). Germline V CDR1 and CDR2: SGHDT, YYEEEE. The CDR3 has 13 amino acids. V lost 4 bases to trimming and J lost 3 bases, with 8 bases between them. The CDR3 DNA follows: TGTGCCAGCAGCGGGGACTTCTACAATGAGCAGTTCTTC. It is translated as CASSGDFYNEQFF. Complete variable domain (other parts from reference TRBV5-6 and TRBJ2-1): DAGVTQSPTHLIKTRGQQVTLRCSPKSGHDTVSWYQQALGQGPQFIFQYYEEEERQRGNFPDRFSGHQFPNYSSELNVNALLLGDSALYLCASSGDFYNEQFFGPGTRLTVL.

The J gene is TRBJ2-7, the V gene TRBV12-2; the tabulated D call, TRBD2, remains unverified against the DNA. TRBV12-2 is a pseudogene. The CDR3 totals 14 residues. This CDR3 is CASRLGALSYEQYF. The CDR3 coding sequence is TGTGCAAGTCGCTTAGGCGCCCTATCCTACGAGCAGTACTTC.

The rearrangement joins TRBV30 to TRBJ1-4; no clear D gene. The germline V gene has CDR1 GTSNPN and CDR2 SVGIG (reference sequence). This CDR3 is 14 amino acids long. The V and J ends lost 0 bases and 7 bases respectively, with 12 bases between them. This CDR3 reads CAWSVDSGGEKLFF. The DNA for the CDR3 is TGTGCCTGGAGTGTGGACTCCGGAGGTGAAAAACTGTTTTTT.

This chain connects TRBV28 to TRBJ2-3; 10 positions match TRBD1. The V gene end was trimmed by 6 bases and the J gene end by 5 bases; junction bases not matched to a gene: 11. Germline loops: CDR1 MDHEN, CDR2 SYDVKM. The CDR3 loop spans 16 amino acids. The CDR3 spells CASSSVRDRGIDTQYF. The CDR3 DNA reads TGTGCCAGCAGCTCAGTACGGGACAGGGGTATAGATACGCAGTATTTT.

The V call is TRBV18, the J call TRBJ1-1, with D perhaps matching TRBD1 (5 bases). CDR3 length equals 17 residues. Germline V gene data show CDR1 as KGHSH and CDR2 as LQKENI. The V and J ends lost 0 bases and 0 bases respectively, with 14 bases between them. The CDR3 region has the DNA TGTGCCAGCTCACCACCAGGCGGGCGGGGCATGAACACTGAAGCTTTCTTT. As protein: CASSPPGGRGMNTEAFF. Combining the CDR3 with reference TRBV18 and TRBJ1-1 gives the whole variable domain NAGVMQNPRHLVRRRGQEARLRCSPMKGHSHVYWYRQLPEEGLKFMVYLQKENIIDESGMPKERFSAEFPKEGPSILRIQQVVRGDSAAYFCASSPPGGRGMNTEAFFGQGTRLTVV.

The chain uses TRBV5-1 and TRBJ2-7; TRBD1 might be the D (6 bases). The V gene's germline CDR1 is SGHRS and CDR2 YFSETQ. The V end was cut by 3 bases, the J end by 2 bases, with 9 bases between. This CDR3 has 13 amino acids. The DNA for the CDR3 is TGCGCCAGCAGCTACGACAGGACCTACGAGCAGTACTTC. Its protein product is CASSYDRTYEQYF. Based on the CDR3 plus reference TRBV5-1 and TRBJ2-7, the full variable domain is KAGVTQTPRYLIKTRGQQVTLSCSPISGHRSVSWYQQTPGQGLQFLFEYFSETQRNKGNFPGRFSGRQFSNSRSEMNVSTLELGDSALYLCASSYDRTYEQYFGPGTRLTVT.

This chain uses TRBV6-5 with TRBJ2-7; D not certain. V lost 6 bases to trimming and J lost 1 base, with 7 bases between them. The CDR3 spans 12 residues. The germline V gene has CDR1 MNHEY and CDR2 SVGAGI. The CDR3 here is CASSTSSYEQYF. The CDR3 DNA reads TGTGCCAGCAGCACTTCTTCCTACGAGCAGTACTTC.